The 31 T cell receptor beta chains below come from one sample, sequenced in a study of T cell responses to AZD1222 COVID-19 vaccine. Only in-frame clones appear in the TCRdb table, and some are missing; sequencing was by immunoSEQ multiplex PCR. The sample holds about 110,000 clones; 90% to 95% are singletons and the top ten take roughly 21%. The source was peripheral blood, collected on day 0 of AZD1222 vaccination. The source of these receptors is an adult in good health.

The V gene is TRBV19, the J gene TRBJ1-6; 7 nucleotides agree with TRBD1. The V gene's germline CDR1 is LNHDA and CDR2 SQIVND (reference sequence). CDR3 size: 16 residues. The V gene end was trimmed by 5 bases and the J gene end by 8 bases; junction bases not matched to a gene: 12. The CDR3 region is CASSSPPGQVYSPLHF. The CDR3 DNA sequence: TGTGCCAGTAGTTCCCCCCCCGGACAGGTGTATTCACCCCTCCACTTT.

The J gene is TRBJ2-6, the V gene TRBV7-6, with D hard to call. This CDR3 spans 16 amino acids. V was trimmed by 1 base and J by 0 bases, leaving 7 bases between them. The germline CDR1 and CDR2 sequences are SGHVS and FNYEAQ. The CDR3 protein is CASSLDESSGANVLTF. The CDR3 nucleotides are TGTGCCAGCAGCTTAGACGAGAGCTCTGGGGCCAACGTCCTGACTTTC.

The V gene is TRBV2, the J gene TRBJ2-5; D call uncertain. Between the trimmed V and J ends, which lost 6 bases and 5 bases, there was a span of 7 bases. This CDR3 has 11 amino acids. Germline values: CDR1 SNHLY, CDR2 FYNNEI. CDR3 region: CASSTVETQYF. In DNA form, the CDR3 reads TGTGCCAGCAGCACGGTCGAGACCCAGTACTTC.

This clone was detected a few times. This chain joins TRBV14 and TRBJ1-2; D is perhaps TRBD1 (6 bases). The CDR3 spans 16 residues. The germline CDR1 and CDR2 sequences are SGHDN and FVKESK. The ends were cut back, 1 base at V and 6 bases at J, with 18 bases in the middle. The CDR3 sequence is CASSQGGRGILDGYTF. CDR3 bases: TGTGCCAGCAGCCAAGGGGGCAGGGGAATATTGGATGGCTACACCTTC.

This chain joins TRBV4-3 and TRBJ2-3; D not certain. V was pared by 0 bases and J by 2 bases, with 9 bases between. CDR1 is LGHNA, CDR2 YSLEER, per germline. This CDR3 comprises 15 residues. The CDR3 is CASSQEGPVTDTQYF. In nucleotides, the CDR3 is TGCGCCAGCAGCCAAGAAGGGCCAGTCACAGATACGCAGTATTTT.

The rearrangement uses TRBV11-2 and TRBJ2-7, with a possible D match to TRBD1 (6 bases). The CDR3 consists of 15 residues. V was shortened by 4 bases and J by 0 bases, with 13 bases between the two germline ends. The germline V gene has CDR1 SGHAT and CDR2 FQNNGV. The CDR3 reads CASSSRQESSYEQYF. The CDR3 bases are TGTGCCAGCAGCTCGCGACAGGAGAGCTCCTACGAGCAGTACTTC.

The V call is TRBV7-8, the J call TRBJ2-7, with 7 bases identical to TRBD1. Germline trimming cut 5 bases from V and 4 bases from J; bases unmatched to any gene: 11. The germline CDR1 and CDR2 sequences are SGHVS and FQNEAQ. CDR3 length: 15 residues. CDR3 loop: CASSIRGTTPYEQYF. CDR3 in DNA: TGTGCCAGCAGCATCAGGGGGACCACTCCATACGAGCAGTACTTC. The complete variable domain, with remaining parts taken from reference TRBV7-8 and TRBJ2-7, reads GAGVSQSPRYKVAKRGQDVALRCDPISGHVSLFWYQQALGQGPEFLTYFQNEAQLDKSGLPSDRFFAERPEGSVSTLKIQRTQQEDSAVYLCASSIRGTTPYEQYFGPGTRLTVT.

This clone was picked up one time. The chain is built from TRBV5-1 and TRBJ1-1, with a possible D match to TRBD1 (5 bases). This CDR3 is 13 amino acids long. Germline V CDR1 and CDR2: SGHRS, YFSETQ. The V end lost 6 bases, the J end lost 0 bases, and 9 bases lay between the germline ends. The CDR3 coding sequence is TGCGCCAGCACCGGGACGGTGAACACTGAAGCTTTCTTT. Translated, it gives CASTGTVNTEAFF.

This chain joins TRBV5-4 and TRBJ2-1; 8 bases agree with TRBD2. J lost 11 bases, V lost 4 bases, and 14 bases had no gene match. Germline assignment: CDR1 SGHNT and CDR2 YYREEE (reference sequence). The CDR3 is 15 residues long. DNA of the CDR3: TGTGCCAGCAGCCCTGCTCGGGGGGGCCGAGGTCAGCAGTTCTTC. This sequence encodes CASSPARGGRGQQFF.

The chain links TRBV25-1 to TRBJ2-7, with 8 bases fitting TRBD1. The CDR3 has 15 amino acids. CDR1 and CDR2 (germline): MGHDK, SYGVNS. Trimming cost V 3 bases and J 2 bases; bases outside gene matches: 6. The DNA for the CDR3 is TGTGCCAGCAGTGATCCGGGACAGGAGACCTACGAGCAGTACTTC. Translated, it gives CASSDPGQETYEQYF.

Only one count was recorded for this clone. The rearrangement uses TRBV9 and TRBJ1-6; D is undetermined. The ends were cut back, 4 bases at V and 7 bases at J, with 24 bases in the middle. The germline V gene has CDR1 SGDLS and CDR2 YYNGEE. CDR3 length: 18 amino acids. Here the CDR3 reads CASSTPQSLPDENSPLHF. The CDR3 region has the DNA TGTGCCAGCAGCACTCCTCAATCTCTGCCAGATGAGAATTCACCCCTCCACTTT.

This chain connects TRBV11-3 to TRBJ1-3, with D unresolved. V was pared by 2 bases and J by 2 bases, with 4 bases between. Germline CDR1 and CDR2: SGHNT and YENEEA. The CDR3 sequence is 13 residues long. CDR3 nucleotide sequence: TGTGCCAGCAGCTTATACCCTGGAAACACCATATATTTT. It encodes CASSLYPGNTIYF.

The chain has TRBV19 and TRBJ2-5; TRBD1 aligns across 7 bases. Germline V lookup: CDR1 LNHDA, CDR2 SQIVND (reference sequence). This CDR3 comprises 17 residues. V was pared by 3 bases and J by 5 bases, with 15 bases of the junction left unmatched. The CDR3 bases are TGTGCCAGTAGTATGTCGGGACAGACCGTGCCAGGGGAGACCCAGTACTTC. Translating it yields CASSMSGQTVPGETQYF.

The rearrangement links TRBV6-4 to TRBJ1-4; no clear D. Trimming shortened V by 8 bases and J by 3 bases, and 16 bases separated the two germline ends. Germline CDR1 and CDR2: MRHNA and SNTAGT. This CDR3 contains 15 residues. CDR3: CASFERSPANEKLFF. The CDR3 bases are TGTGCCAGCTTCGAACGAAGTCCAGCTAATGAAAAACTGTTTTTT.

The CDR3 loop reads CAISEGTGFDNGYTF. DNA of the CDR3: TGTGCCATCAGTGAGGGGACAGGGTTTGATAATGGCTACACCTTC. The chain joins TRBV10-3 to TRBJ1-2, with 9 bases identical to TRBD1. V gave up 2 bases and J gave up 6 bases; unmatched junction bases: 7. The CDR3 has 15 residues. Germline assignment: CDR1 ENHRY and CDR2 SYGVKD.

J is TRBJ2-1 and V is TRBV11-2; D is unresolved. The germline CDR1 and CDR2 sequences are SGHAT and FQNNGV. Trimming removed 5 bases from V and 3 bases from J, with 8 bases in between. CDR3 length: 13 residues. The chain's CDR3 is CASSPELYNEQFF. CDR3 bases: TGTGCCAGCAGCCCAGAGCTCTACAATGAGCAGTTCTTC.

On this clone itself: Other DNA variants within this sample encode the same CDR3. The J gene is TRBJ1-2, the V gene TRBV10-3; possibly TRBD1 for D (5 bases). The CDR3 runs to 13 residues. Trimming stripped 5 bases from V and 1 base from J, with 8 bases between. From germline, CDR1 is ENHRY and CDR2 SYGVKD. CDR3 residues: CAISPDSNYGYTF. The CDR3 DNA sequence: TGTGCCATCAGTCCTGACAGTAACTATGGCTACACCTTC.

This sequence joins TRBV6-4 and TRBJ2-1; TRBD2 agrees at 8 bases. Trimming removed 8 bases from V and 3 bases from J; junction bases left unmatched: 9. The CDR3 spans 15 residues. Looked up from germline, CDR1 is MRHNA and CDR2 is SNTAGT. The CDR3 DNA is TGTGCCAGCGGAGCCCTAGCGGGCGACTACAATGAGCAGTTCTTC. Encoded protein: CASGALAGDYNEQFF.

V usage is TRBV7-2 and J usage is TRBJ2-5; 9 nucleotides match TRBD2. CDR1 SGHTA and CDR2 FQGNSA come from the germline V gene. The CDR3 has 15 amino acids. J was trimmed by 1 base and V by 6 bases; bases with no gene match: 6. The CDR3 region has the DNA TGTGCCAGCAGTCGGTCTAGCGGGGTCCAAGAGACCCAGTACTTC. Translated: CASSRSSGVQETQYF.

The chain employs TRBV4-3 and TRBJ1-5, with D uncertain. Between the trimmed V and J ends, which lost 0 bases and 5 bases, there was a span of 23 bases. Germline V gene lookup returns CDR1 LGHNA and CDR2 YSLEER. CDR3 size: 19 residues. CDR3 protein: CASSQDLSSTVPPDQPQHF. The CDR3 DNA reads TGCGCCAGCAGCCAAGATCTGTCTTCTACAGTCCCCCCCGATCAGCCCCAGCATTTT.

The CDR3 region is CASSHQDSRKRQPANSPLHF. In DNA, the CDR3 is TGCGCCAGCAGTCACCAGGACAGTCGGAAAAGACAGCCCGCGAATTCACCCCTCCACTTT. The genes are TRBV23-1 and TRBJ1-6; a possible D gene is TRBD1 (6 bases). TRBV23-1 is an ORF for which the function is uncertain. Trimming removed 3 bases at V and 7 bases at J, with 28 bases between. This CDR3 contains 20 residues.

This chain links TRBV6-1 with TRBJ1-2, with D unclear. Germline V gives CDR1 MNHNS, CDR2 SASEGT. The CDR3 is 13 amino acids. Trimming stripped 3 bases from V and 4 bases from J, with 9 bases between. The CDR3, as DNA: TGTGCCAGCAGTGACGGTCCTGGCTATGGCTACACCTTC. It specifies CASSDGPGYGYTF.

CDR3 region: CAWLSRGHTGELFF. In nucleotides, the CDR3 is TGTGCCTGGCTTAGCCGGGGGCACACCGGGGAGCTGTTTTTT. The chain combines TRBV30 with TRBJ2-2, with D tentatively TRBD1 or TRBD2 (6 bases each). V was shortened by 5 bases and J by 3 bases, with 13 bases between the two germline ends. The CDR3 contains 14 residues. Germline CDR1 reads GTSNPN; CDR2 reads SVGIG (reference sequence). The variable domain in full, with the rest retrieved from reference TRBV30 and TRBJ2-2, is SQTIHQWPATLVQPVGSPLSLECTVEGTSNPNLYWYRQAAGRGLQLLFYSVGIGQISSEVPQNLSASRPQDRQFILSSKKLLLSDSGFYLCAWLSRGHTGELFFGEGSRLTVL.

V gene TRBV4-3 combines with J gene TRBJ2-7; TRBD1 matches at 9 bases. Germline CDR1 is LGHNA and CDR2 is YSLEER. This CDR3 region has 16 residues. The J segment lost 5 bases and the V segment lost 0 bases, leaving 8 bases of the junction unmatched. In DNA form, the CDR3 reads TGCGCCAGCAGCCAAGATATACAGGGGGCTATGAACGAGCAGTACTTC. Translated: CASSQDIQGAMNEQYF.

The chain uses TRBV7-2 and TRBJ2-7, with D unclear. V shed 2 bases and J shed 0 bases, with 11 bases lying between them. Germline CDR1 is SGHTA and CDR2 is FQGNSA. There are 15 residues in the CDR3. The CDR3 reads CASSLRLTSSYEQYF. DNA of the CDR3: TGTGCCAGCAGCTTAAGACTTACGAGCTCCTACGAGCAGTACTTC.

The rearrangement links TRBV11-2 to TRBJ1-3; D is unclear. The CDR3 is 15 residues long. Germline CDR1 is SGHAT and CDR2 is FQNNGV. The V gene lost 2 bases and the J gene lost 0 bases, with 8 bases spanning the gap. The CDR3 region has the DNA TGTGCCAGCAGCTTATACTCGAGCTCTGGAAACACCATATATTTT. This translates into CASSLYSSSGNTIYF.

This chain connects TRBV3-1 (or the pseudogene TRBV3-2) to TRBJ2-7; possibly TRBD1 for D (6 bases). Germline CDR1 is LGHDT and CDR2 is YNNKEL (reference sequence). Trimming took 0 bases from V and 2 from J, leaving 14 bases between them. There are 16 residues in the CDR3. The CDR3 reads CASSQDPVTGAYEQYF. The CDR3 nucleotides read TGTGCCAGCAGCCAAGATCCCGTGACAGGAGCCTACGAGCAGTACTTC.

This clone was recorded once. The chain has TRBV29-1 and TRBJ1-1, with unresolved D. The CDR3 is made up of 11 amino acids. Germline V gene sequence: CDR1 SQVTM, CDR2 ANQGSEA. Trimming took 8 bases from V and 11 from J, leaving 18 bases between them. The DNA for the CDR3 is TGCAGCACTCGGACCGAGGACCGGGCTTTCTTT. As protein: CSTRTEDRAFF.

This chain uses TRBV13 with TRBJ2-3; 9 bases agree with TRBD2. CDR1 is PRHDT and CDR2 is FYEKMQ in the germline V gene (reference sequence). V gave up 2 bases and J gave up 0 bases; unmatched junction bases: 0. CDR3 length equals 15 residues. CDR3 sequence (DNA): TGTGCCAGCAGCTTAAGCGGGGGGAGCACAGATACGCAGTATTTT. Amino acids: CASSLSGGSTDTQYF.

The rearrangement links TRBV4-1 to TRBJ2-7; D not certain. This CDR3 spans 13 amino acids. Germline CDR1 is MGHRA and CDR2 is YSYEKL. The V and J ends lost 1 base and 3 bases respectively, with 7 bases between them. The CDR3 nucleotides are TGCGCCAGCAGCCAAGGTATCGGCTACGAGCAGTACTTC. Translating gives CASSQGIGYEQYF.

CDR3 sequence reads: CASSLGQETSYEQYF. The CDR3 nucleotides read TGTGCCAGCAGCTTGGGACAGGAAACCTCCTACGAGCAGTACTTC. The chain carries TRBV5-5 and TRBJ2-7; the D gene is possibly TRBD1 (6 bases). Deletions cut 0 bases from V and 0 bases from J, with 10 bases between. Per germline, CDR1 SGHKS and CDR2 YYEKEE (reference sequence). The CDR3 runs to 15 residues.